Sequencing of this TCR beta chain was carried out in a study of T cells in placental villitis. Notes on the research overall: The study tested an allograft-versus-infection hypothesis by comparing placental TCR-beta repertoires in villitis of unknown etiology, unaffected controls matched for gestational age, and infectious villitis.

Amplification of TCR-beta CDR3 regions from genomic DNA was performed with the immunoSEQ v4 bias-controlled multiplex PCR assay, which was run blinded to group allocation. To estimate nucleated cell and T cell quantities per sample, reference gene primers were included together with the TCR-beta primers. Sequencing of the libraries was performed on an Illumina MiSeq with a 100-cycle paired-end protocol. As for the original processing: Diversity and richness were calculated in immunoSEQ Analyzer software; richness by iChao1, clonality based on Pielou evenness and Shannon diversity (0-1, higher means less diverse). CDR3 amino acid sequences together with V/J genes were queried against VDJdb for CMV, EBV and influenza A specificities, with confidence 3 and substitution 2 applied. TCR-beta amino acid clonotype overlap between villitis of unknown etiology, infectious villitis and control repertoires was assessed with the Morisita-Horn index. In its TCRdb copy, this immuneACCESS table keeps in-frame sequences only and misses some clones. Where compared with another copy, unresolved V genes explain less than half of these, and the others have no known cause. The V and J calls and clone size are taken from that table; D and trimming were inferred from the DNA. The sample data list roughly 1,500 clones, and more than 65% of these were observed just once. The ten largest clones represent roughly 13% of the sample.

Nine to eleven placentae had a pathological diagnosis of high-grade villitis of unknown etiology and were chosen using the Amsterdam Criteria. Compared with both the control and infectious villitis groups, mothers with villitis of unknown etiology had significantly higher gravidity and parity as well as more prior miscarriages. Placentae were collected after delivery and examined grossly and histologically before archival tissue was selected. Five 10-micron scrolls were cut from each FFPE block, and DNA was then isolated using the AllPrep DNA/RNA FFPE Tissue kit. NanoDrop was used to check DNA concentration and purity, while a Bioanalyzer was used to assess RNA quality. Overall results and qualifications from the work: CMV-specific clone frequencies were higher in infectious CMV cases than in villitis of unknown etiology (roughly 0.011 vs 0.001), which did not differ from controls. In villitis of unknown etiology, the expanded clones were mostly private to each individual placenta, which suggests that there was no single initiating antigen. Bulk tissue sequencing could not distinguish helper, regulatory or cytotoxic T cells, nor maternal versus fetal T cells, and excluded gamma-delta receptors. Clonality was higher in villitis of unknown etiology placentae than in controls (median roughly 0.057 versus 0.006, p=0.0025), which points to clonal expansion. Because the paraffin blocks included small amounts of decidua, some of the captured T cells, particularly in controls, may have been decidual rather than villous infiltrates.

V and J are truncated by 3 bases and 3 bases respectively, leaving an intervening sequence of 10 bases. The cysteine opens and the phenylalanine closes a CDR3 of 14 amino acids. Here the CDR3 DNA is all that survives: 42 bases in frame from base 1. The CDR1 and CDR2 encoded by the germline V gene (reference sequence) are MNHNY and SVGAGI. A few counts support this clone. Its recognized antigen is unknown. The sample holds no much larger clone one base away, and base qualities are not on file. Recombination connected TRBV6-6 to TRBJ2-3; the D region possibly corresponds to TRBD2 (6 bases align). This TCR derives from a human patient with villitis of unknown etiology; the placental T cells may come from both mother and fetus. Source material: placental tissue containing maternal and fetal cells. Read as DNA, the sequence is TGTGCCAGCAGTTATATTCGGGAGACAGATACGCAGTATTTT. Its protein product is CASSYIRETDTQYF.